This T cell receptor beta chain was observed in a study of T cells in localized non-small cell lung cancer (dated by TCRdb to about 2020). As for the study more broadly: The study analyzed T cell repertoires of hundreds of early-stage NSCLC patients, comparing tumors and uninvolved tumor-adjacent lungs. The cohort comprised approximately 240 treatment-naïve NSCLC patients with resected, localized lung tumors. NSCLC patients had a mean age of around 61 years, and fewer than 150 were male and about 110 female.

The immunoSEQ Assay was used to sequence TCR beta CDR3 regions from DNA. Regarding the original processing steps: T cell density was computed as TCR beta template counts normalized to usable DNA estimated by amplifying housekeeping genes. Richness was estimated with the preseqR package, extrapolating to 400,000 templates for PBMC samples and 120,000 templates for tissue samples. Clonality was calculated as one minus Pielou's evenness. To identify tissue-enriched TCRs, differential abundance testing was run on productive amino-acid clonotypes with a minimum total count of 5 and an alpha of 0.1. Repertoire overlap between compartments was quantified with the Jaccard Index and Morisita Overlap Index. GLIPH grouped TCR beta CDR3s together with public tetramer-defined viral CDR3s, and a viral motif had to include at least three viral sequences and also show V-gene enrichment. What TCRdb holds here is the immuneACCESS table cut down to in-frame rearrangements. Part of the clones is not present; checked against another copy, under half of the missing clones reflect an unresolved V gene, and the others are unexplained. The DNA gave D and trimming, while V, J and clone size come from that table. For this sample the table gives 1,500 to 2,000 clones, of which 25% to 30% were detected only once. About 15% of the sample lies in the top ten.

The study at large found these results: The highest T cell clonality was observed in uninvolved tumor-adjacent lung, where clonality exceeded that of tumor, suggesting that antigenic responses were more focused in uninvolved tumor-adjacent lung. Because multi-region tumor sequencing was not done, intratumor heterogeneity could not be ruled out. Because the study design was exploratory, TCR variables were selected using unadjusted p-values without false-discovery rate correction. Higher blood T cell density associated with longer overall survival, while higher adjacent-lung clonality associated with shorter survival. Of the top 100 tumor clones, a median of 57 were detected in paired uninvolved adjacent lung; under 30 were also among that lung's top 100.

The germline V gene specifies SGDLS as CDR1 and YYNGEE as CDR2. V drops 3 bases and J drops 6 bases, leaving 15 bases in between. Including cysteine and phenylalanine, the CDR3 has 15 amino acids. Only the CDR3 portion is preserved as DNA: 45 bases, with reading frame beginning at the first base. This clone is deemed medium-sized (0.01 to 0.1%). Its cognate antigen has yet to be identified. No quality values exist for individual bases; no much larger clone is one base distant. At diagnosis, peripheral blood, uninvolved tumor-adjacent lung and tumor were collected and were preserved as a mix of fresh-frozen and FFPE material.

Sequences were derived from lung tumor tissue, sampled before any cancer treatment. This sequence was found in a woman aged 35 to 75 with stage I lung adenocarcinoma. The chain joins TRBV9 to TRBJ2-2; the D element might be TRBD1 or TRBD2, as each aligns at 5 bases. CDR3 sequence: CASSERVMGPGELFF. The nucleotide sequence reads TGTGCCAGCAGCGAGAGGGTAATGGGGCCCGGGGAGCTGTTTTTT.